This entry lists 8 T cell receptor beta chains sequenced from one sample in a study of shared clonotypes between healthy human individuals. Libraries were prepared by immunoSEQ multiplex PCR; TCRdb keeps only in-frame clonotypes and omits some of them. This repertoire shows fewer than 3 million clones, 85% to 95% found once; its top ten account for around 0.4%. Sequenced sample: naive CD4+ T cells from PBMCs. Described subset: CD45RA+ positively selected. The origin of the receptors is a man between 18 and 29 years old in good health. Some clones in this sample may be carry-over from other donors' samples.

V is TRBV29-1 and J is TRBJ2-7; 7 bases agree with TRBD1. CDR1 is SQVTM, CDR2 ANQGSEA, per germline. The CDR3 has 12 residues. The ends lost 6 bases at V and 6 bases at J; junction bases unmatched: 8. The CDR3 DNA follows: TGCAGCGTCTCTCTCCGGGACAGCGAGCAGTACTTC. Translating it yields CSVSLRDSEQYF.

The genes are TRBV10-3 and TRBJ1-1; D may be TRBD1 (5 bases). Germline CDR1 reads ENHRY; CDR2 reads SYGVKD. V was cut by 2 bases and J by 8 bases, with 15 bases left in between. The CDR3 length is 14 residues. This chain's CDR3 is CAISEDRGLTEAFF. The CDR3 bases are TGTGCCATCAGTGAGGACAGAGGATTAACGGAAGCTTTCTTT.

As to this clone: Distinct nucleotide sequences in the sample also encode this CDR3. The chain uses TRBV28 and TRBJ2-7; the match to TRBD2 covers 11 bases. Germline CDR1 MDHEN, CDR2 SYDVKM. CDR3 length: 14 residues. The junction had 3 bases not matched to a gene; V was cut back by 6 bases and J by 2 bases. The CDR3 DNA reads as TGTGCCAGCAGCCTAGCGGGAGGTGCCTACGAGCAGTACTTC. Translating it yields CASSLAGGAYEQYF.

The chain recombines TRBV30 with TRBJ2-7; TRBD1 aligns across 7 bases. With V trimmed by 2 bases and J by 3 bases, 4 bases remained unmatched. CDR3 size: 13 residues. CDR1 is GTSNPN, CDR2 SVGIG, per germline (reference sequence). The DNA for the CDR3 is TGTGCCTGGAGTATGGGGACAGTCTACGAGCAGTACTTC. Protein sequence: CAWSMGTVYEQYF.

Worth noting for this clone: Other nucleotide sequences in the sample specify the same CDR3. This chain connects TRBV5-6 to TRBJ2-1; the D gene is possibly TRBD1 (6 bases). There are 14 residues in the CDR3. The V end was cut by 2 bases, the J end by 1 base, with 7 bases between. In germline, CDR1 is SGHDT, CDR2 YYEEEE. In DNA form, the CDR3 reads TGTGCCAGCAGCTTACAGGGTTCCTACAATGAGCAGTTCTTC. It is translated as CASSLQGSYNEQFF. Variable domain in full (rest from reference TRBV5-6 and TRBJ2-1): DAGVTQSPTHLIKTRGQQVTLRCSPKSGHDTVSWYQQALGQGPQFIFQYYEEEERQRGNFPDRFSGHQFPNYSSELNVNALLLGDSALYLCASSLQGSYNEQFFGPGTRLTVL.

This clone has more than one count but fewer than ten. V is TRBV19 and J is TRBJ2-1, with 9 bases aligning to TRBD1. The germline V gene encodes CDR1 LNHDA and CDR2 SQIVND (reference sequence). CDR3 size: 13 residues. Trimming took 9 bases from V and 7 from J; bases not matched to a gene: 7. The CDR3 nucleotides read TGTGCCAGCCGGGACAGGGCGTCAAATGAGCAGTTCTTC. It codes for CASRDRASNEQFF.

The chain employs TRBV27 and TRBJ1-5, with a weak D call TRBD1 (6 bases). CDR3 length equals 14 residues. The V end lost 6 bases, the J end lost 5 bases, and 14 bases lay between the germline ends. Germline V CDR1 and CDR2: MNHEY, SMNVEV (reference sequence). As DNA, the CDR3 is TGTGCCAGCAGCTCGGACAGATGGGATCAGCCCCAGCATTTT. Translating gives CASSSDRWDQPQHF.

The V and J genes are TRBV28 and TRBJ2-3; D may be TRBD2 (5 bases). V lost 4 bases to trimming and J lost 8 bases, with 13 bases between them. This CDR3 is 13 amino acids long. From germline, CDR1 is MDHEN and CDR2 SYDVKM. CDR3 region: CASSSGKMGTQYF. The CDR3 coding sequence is TGTGCCAGCAGTTCCGGGAAAATGGGTACGCAGTATTTT.